This entry is about one T cell receptor beta chain. The antigen remains undetermined. The data stem from a study of human CD8 memory T cell subsets. A UMI-labeled 5' RACE approach was the method that produced the TCR beta libraries. TCRdb re-called the 5' RACE reads and gives one entry per CDR3 protein, without DNA. Listed are 6,500 to 7,000 distinct CDR3 sequences; roughly 22% falls within the top ten. Overall study results and limits: Effector memory cells lacked the similarly high diversity that stem-like memory and precursor exhausted T cells had.

CDR1 and CDR2 from the germline V gene are SGHDT and YYEEEE. The CDR3 consists of 15 residues. The rearrangement joins TRBV5-6 to TRBJ2-7; TCRdb's D call of TRBD1 is untestable without DNA. The source is a human donor in good health. The sample was CD8+ stem-like memory T cells (TSCM and TCM) sorted from PBMCs. As for subset: stem-like memory CD8 T cells (TSTEM), CCR7+ PD-1- TIGIT-. CDR3 residues: CASSSPGGLFYEQYF.